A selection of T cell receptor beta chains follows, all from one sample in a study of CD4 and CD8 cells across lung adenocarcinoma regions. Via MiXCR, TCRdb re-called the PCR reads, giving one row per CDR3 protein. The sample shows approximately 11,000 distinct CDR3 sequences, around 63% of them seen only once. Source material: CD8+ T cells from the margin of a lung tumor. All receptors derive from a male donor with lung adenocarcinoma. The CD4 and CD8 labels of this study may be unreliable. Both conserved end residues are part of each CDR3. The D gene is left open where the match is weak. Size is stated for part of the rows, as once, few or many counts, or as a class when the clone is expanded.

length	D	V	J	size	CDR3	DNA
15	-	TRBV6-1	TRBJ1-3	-	CASSEEGHLANTIYF	TGTGCCAGCAGTGAAGAGGGACACCTCGCTAACACCATATATTTT
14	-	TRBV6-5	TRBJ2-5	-	CASSYGGMGEKQYF	TGTGCCAGCAGTTACGGAGGGATGGGGGAGAAGCAGTACTTC
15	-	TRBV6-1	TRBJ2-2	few	CASKTGQSNTGELFF	TGTGCCAGCAAGACGGGACAATCGAACACCGGGGAGCTGTTTTTT
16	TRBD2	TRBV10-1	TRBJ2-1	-	CASSVAGTSGYNEQFF	TGCGCCAGCAGTGTTGCTGGGACTAGCGGATACAATGAGCAGTTCTTC
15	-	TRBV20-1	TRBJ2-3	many	CSATVQGPSTDTQYF	TGCAGTGCCACAGTGCAGGGCCCTAGCACAGATACGCAGTATTTT
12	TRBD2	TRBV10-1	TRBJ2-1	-	CASSGTGGPQFF	TGCGCCAGCAGTGGGACGGGAGGGCCCCAGTTCTTC
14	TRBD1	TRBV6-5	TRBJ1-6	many	CASSSGTGNSPLHF	TGTGCCAGCAGTTCCGGGACAGGGAACTCACCCCTCCACTTT
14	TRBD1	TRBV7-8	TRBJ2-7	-	CASNPIGTGNEQYF	TGTGCCAGCAACCCAATAGGGACAGGGAACGAGCAGTACTTC
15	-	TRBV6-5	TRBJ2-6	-	CASSSSAYGANVLTF	TGTGCCAGCAGTTCCTCAGCCTATGGGGCCAACGTCCTGACTTTC
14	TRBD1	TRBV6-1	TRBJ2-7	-	CASSTGDRGYEQYF	TGTGCCAGCAGCACGGGAGACAGGGGCTACGAGCAGTACTTC
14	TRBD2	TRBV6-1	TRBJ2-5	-	CAGSGGFGQDTQYF	TGTGCGGGCAGCGGGGGCTTTGGCCAAGATACGCAGTACTTC
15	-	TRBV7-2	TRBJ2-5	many	CASSLDGSPPETQYF	TGTGCCAGCAGCTTAGACGGGAGTCCCCCAGAGACCCAGTACTTC
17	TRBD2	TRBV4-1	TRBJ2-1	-	CASSQAMSGGGYNEQFF	TGCGCCAGCAGCCAAGCCATGAGCGGGGGGGGATACAATGAGCAGTTCTTC
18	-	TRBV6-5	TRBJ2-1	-	CASSYSFYVGYIWNEQFF	TGTGCCAGCAGTTACTCATTTTACGTGGGGTATATTTGGAATGAGCAGTTCTTC
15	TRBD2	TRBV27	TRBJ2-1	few	CASRPPGTSGPVWFF	TGTGCCAGCAGGCCTCCCGGGACTAGCGGGCCAGTGTGGTTCTTC